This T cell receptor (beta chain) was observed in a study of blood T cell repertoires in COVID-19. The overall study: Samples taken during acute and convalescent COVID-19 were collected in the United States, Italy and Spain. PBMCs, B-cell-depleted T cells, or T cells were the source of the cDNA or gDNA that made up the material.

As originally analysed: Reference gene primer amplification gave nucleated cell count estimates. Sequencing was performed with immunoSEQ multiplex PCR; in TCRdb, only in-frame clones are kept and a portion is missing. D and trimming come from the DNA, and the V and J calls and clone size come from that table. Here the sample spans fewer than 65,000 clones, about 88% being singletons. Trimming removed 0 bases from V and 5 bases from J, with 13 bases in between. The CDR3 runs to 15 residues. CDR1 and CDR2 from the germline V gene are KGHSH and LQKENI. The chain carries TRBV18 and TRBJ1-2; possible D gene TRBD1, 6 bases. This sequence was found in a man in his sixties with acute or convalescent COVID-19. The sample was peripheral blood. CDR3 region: CASSPPVAGAYGYTF. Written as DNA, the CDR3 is TGTGCCAGCTCACCACCGGTGGCAGGGGCTTATGGCTACACCTTC.